This TCR beta chain stems from a study of blood T cells in healthy people across ages. Study outcomes and limitations: Per-million-T-cell TCR beta diversity fell roughly linearly with age.

Points on this clonotype: Its specificity is unknown.

PCR was performed a second time for roughly 7 to 12 cycles using a sample-barcoded 5' primer and a J-beta primer mix. TCRdb called the 5' RACE reads again in MiXCR, with one record for every CDR3 protein. The table includes under 2 million distinct CDR3 sequences, about 35% detected once. Sequenced: blood. The sequence came from a woman in her thirties in good health.

Here the CDR3 reads CASSQRDRGREAFF. The CDR3 nucleotides are TGTGCCAGCAGCCAGAGGGACAGGGGCCGTGAAGCTTTCTTT. The rearrangement uses TRBV3-1 and TRBJ1-1; 10 nucleotides match TRBD1. The CDR3 is 14 amino acids. Germline values: CDR1 LGHDT, CDR2 YNNKEL (reference sequence). The V segment lost 3 bases and the J segment 7 bases; nucleotides outside the gene matches: 5.